These 27 T cell receptor beta chains were sequenced from one sample in a study of blood T cell repertoires in COVID-19. Assay used: immunoSEQ multiplex PCR; TCRdb lists only in-frame clones, some missing. Among tens of thousands of clones listed, around 90% were seen once. Sequences were obtained from peripheral blood. All receptors derive from a human donor with active COVID-19. The donor label of this sample is uncertain.

This chain connects TRBV29-1 to TRBJ2-5, with 10 bases that match TRBD1. V gave up 1 base and J gave up 3 bases; unmatched junction bases: 5. The CDR3 length is 15 residues. Germline CDR1 SQVTM, CDR2 ANQGSEA. The CDR3: CSVEGGTGEKETQYF. The CDR3 DNA reads as TGCAGCGTTGAAGGGGGGACAGGGGAAAAAGAGACCCAGTACTTC.

This clone was seen a few times. This sequence joins TRBV19 and TRBJ1-6; possibly TRBD1 for D (6 bases). This CDR3 spans 15 amino acids. The germline V and J ends were trimmed by 6 bases and 9 bases, with 18 bases remaining between them. The germline V gene has CDR1 LNHDA and CDR2 SQIVND (reference sequence). The CDR3 bases are TGTGCCAGTAGACTACTTCAGGGGACGGCTTCACCCCTCCACTTT. Protein product: CASRLLQGTASPLHF.

The chain's CDR3 is CATSDPGTGDTGELFF. In DNA form, the CDR3 reads TGTGCCACCAGTGACCCTGGGACAGGGGACACCGGGGAGCTGTTTTTT. The chain recombines TRBV24-1 with TRBJ2-2; 10 nucleotides line up with TRBD1. The CDR3 is 16 residues long. V gave up 4 bases and J gave up 3 bases; unmatched junction bases: 4. Germline V lookup: CDR1 KGHDR, CDR2 SFDVKD.

In this sample, this clone turned up a few times. The chain is built from TRBV7-8 and TRBJ1-5; a possible D gene is TRBD1 (6 bases). The CDR3 extends over 15 amino acids. Germline-derived CDR1 and CDR2 are SGHVS and FQNEAQ. Trimming pared 5 bases from V and 2 bases from J, leaving 13 bases between. As DNA, the CDR3 is TGTGCCAGCAGCGTTAGACAGGCGGGCAATCAGCCCCAGCATTTT. Its protein is CASSVRQAGNQPQHF. The full variable domain, with the rest looked up from reference TRBV7-8 and TRBJ1-5, is GAGVSQSPRYKVAKRGQDVALRCDPISGHVSLFWYQQALGQGPEFLTYFQNEAQLDKSGLPSDRFFAERPEGSVSTLKIQRTQQEDSAVYLCASSVRQAGNQPQHFGDGTRLSIL.

The chain links TRBV7-8 to TRBJ2-1, with 8 bases fitting TRBD2. The V and J ends lost 5 bases and 6 bases, in that order; junction bases with no gene match: 3. Germline-derived CDR1 and CDR2 are SGHVS and FQNEAQ. This CDR3 region has 13 residues. CDR3 DNA: TGTGCCAGCAGCGGGGGACTAGGCAATGAGCAGTTCTTC. It encodes CASSGGLGNEQFF. The full variable domain, rest sourced from reference TRBV7-8 and TRBJ2-1, is GAGVSQSPRYKVAKRGQDVALRCDPISGHVSLFWYQQALGQGPEFLTYFQNEAQLDKSGLPSDRFFAERPEGSVSTLKIQRTQQEDSAVYLCASSGGLGNEQFFGPGTRLTVL.

This rearrangement joins TRBV6-2 or TRBV6-3 to TRBJ2-7, with TRBD1 matching over 10 bases. Germline trimming cut 3 bases from V and 4 bases from J; bases unmatched to any gene: 18. The germline V gene has CDR1 MNHEY and CDR2 SVGEGT. CDR3 length: 19 amino acids. The CDR3 DNA reads TGTGCCAGCAGTTATCCTAAAACTATCCGGGACAGGGGAGGATACGAGCAGTACTTC. It translates to CASSYPKTIRDRGGYEQYF.

The chain joins TRBV28 to TRBJ2-7, with TRBD1 matching 10 bases. Germline CDR1 and CDR2: MDHEN and SYDVKM. V was clipped by 6 bases and J by 3 bases; unmatched bases: 8. There are 15 residues in the CDR3. CDR3 nucleotides: TGTGCCAGCAGCTCAACCGGGACAGGGGACTACGAGCAGTACTTC. It yields the protein CASSSTGTGDYEQYF.

This chain joins TRBV10-3 and TRBJ1-1; tentatively, D is TRBD1 (5 bases). Germline V gene lookup returns CDR1 ENHRY and CDR2 SYGVKD. The CDR3 runs 15 residues. Trimming removed 3 bases from V and 0 bases from J, with 11 bases in between. CDR3 amino acids: CAISDRPGVNTEAFF. CDR3 nucleotide sequence: TGTGCCATCAGTGACCGTCCGGGGGTGAACACTGAAGCTTTCTTT.

CDR3 nucleotides: TGTGCCAGCAGCCCGGGACAGGGGTCCTATGGCTACACCTTC. Amino acid sequence: CASSPGQGSYGYTF. The chain is built from TRBV6-5 and TRBJ1-2; 10 bases align to TRBD1. In germline, CDR1 is MNHEY, CDR2 SVGAGI. Germline trimming cut 6 bases from V and 4 bases from J; bases unmatched to any gene: 5. The CDR3 has 14 residues.

The chain has TRBV19 and TRBJ1-2; 9 bases fit TRBD1. From germline, CDR1 is LNHDA and CDR2 SQIVND (reference sequence). The CDR3 has 13 amino acids. J lost 8 bases, V lost 6 bases, and 7 bases had no gene match. The CDR3 DNA follows: TGTGCCAGTAGGGAGCGACAGGGGGAGGGCTACACCTTC. Translated: CASRERQGEGYTF. Drawing the rest from reference TRBV19 and TRBJ1-2, the complete variable domain is DGGITQSPKYLFRKEGQNVTLSCEQNLNHDAMYWYRQDPGQGLRLIYYSQIVNDFQKGDIAEGYSVSREKKESFPLTVTSAQKNPTAFYLCASRERQGEGYTFGSGTRLTVV.

The chain is built from TRBV2 and TRBJ1-1; D unresolved. CDR1 is SNHLY, CDR2 FYNNEI, per germline. The CDR3 covers 13 residues. V shed 4 bases and J shed 1 base, with 7 bases lying between them. This CDR3 is CASSGQWNTEAFF. CDR3 in DNA: TGTGCCAGCAGTGGCCAGTGGAACACTGAAGCTTTCTTT.

The J gene is TRBJ2-3, the V gene TRBV6-6, with 12 bases matching TRBD1. V was pared by 4 bases and J by 7 bases, with 9 bases of the junction left unmatched. Germline loops: CDR1 MNHNY, CDR2 SVGAGI (reference sequence). The CDR3 runs to 16 residues. The CDR3 coding sequence is TGTGCCAGCAGTTCGACCGGGACAGGGGGCTTGAATACGCAGTATTTT. Protein sequence: CASSSTGTGGLNTQYF.

This chain connects TRBV5-1 to TRBJ2-7, with D unresolved. V was trimmed by 1 base and J by 0 bases, leaving 8 bases between them. The CDR3 covers 14 residues. Germline V gene data show CDR1 as SGHRS and CDR2 as YFSETQ. The CDR3 nucleotides are TGCGCCAGCAGCTTGTCTAGGAGCTCCTACGAGCAGTACTTC. This codes for CASSLSRSSYEQYF.

The chain uses TRBV10-3 and TRBJ1-4, with 8 positions matching TRBD1. This CDR3 spans 13 amino acids. The V gene's germline CDR1 is ENHRY and CDR2 SYGVKD. The V gene end was trimmed by 10 bases and the J gene end by 4 bases; junction bases not matched to a gene: 5. CDR3 in DNA: TGTGCCACCAACAGGGGGGTTAATGAAAAACTGTTTTTT. Residues: CATNRGVNEKLFF.

In its sample, this clone was seen a few times. This chain connects TRBV28 to TRBJ2-4, with 8 bases matching TRBD2. Germline CDR1 is MDHEN and CDR2 is SYDVKM. The V and J ends lost 3 bases and 0 bases, in that order; junction bases with no gene match: 7. This CDR3 is 17 amino acids long. The CDR3 spells CASSLVAGRLAKNIQYF. Written as DNA, the CDR3 is TGTGCCAGCAGTTTGGTAGCGGGGCGGCTAGCCAAAAACATTCAGTACTTC.

The CDR3 sequence is CASSLWGTTNTGELFF. CDR3 DNA: TGTGCCAGCAGTTTATGGGGGACAACGAACACCGGGGAGCTGTTTTTT. The rearrangement uses TRBV28 and TRBJ2-2, with D tentatively TRBD1 (6 bases). Germline CDR1 and CDR2: MDHEN and SYDVKM. This CDR3 has 16 residues. V was pared by 0 bases and J by 0 bases, with 8 bases between.

The chain links TRBV13 to TRBJ1-3; D may be TRBD1 (5 bases). Germline V gene data show CDR1 as PRHDT and CDR2 as FYEKMQ (reference sequence). The CDR3 length is 20 residues. Trimming shortened V by 1 base and J by 0 bases, and 22 bases separated the two germline ends. The CDR3 DNA follows: TGTGCCAGCAGCTTAGAAATAAGGGGCTCGGCAGCGAACTCTGGAAACACCATATATTTT. Protein sequence: CASSLEIRGSAANSGNTIYF.

This rearrangement joins TRBV5-1 to TRBJ1-2; D unclear. CDR1 and CDR2 from the germline V gene are SGHRS and YFSETQ. V lost 0 bases to trimming and J lost 4 bases, with 19 bases between them. This CDR3 region has 17 residues. CDR3 sequence: CASSLDPRTNLGYGYTF. The CDR3 DNA reads as TGCGCCAGCAGCTTGGATCCAAGGACTAATCTCGGCTATGGCTACACCTTC.

CDR3 protein: CASSVGMAVAGGPNEQFF. The DNA for the CDR3 is TGTGCCAGCAGCGTAGGAATGGCGGTAGCGGGGGGGCCCAATGAGCAGTTCTTC. The rearrangement joins TRBV9 to TRBJ2-1; 11 bases match TRBD2. Germline CDR1 reads SGDLS; CDR2 reads YYNGEE. CDR3 length equals 18 residues. The junction had 11 bases not matched to a gene; V was cut back by 0 bases and J by 6 bases.

The chain uses TRBV3-1 (or the pseudogene TRBV3-2) and TRBJ2-7; TRBD1 agrees at 7 bases. Unmatched junction bases numbered 6, after V lost 0 bases and J lost 7 bases. Germline V lookup: CDR1 LGHDT, CDR2 YNNKEL (reference sequence). This CDR3 contains 14 residues. The CDR3 nucleotides read TGTGCCAGCAGCCAAGATCTGAGGGGGCTGGAGCAGTACTTC. Its protein is CASSQDLRGLEQYF.

The chain combines TRBV6-5 with TRBJ1-2, with D tentatively TRBD1 (6 bases). Germline lookup yields CDR1 MNHEY and CDR2 SVGAGI. Trimming took off 6 bases at V and 6 bases at J, with 17 bases between the two ends. The CDR3 has 14 residues. The CDR3 coding sequence is TGTGCCAGCAGCCGCGAACCAGGGGTGGATGGCTACACCTTC. This gives the protein CASSREPGVDGYTF.

This chain joins TRBV5-5 and TRBJ2-5, with D maybe TRBD2 (6 bases). CDR3 length: 15 residues. Germline CDR1 SGHKS, CDR2 YYEKEE (reference sequence). Trimming removed 2 bases from V and 5 bases from J, with 16 bases in between. The CDR3 loop reads CASSFAGTPGETQYF. CDR3 nucleotide sequence: TGTGCCAGCAGCTTCGCGGGGACCCCTGGGGAGACCCAGTACTTC.

J is TRBJ2-7 and V is TRBV3-1 (or the pseudogene TRBV3-2); 7 nucleotides align to TRBD2. Germline CDR1 reads LGHDT; CDR2 reads YNNKEL (reference sequence). The CDR3 totals 11 residues. V dropped 3 bases and J dropped 7; count of bases not matched to a gene: 0. This chain's CDR3 is CASSHSGEQYF. In nucleotides, the CDR3 is TGTGCCAGCAGCCATAGCGGGGAGCAGTACTTC.

This clone has just a few counts. The V call is TRBV28, the J call TRBJ1-1; 11 bases match TRBD1. Germline CDR1 and CDR2: MDHEN and SYDVKM. V lost 6 bases, J lost 10 bases, and 13 bases stayed unmatched. CDR3 length: 15 amino acids. Here the CDR3 DNA reads TGTGCCAGCAGCCCTAACCCGGGACAGGGGGAAGGAGCTTTCTTT. Residues: CASSPNPGQGEGAFF.

The chain employs TRBV19 and TRBJ2-3, with 8 bases fitting TRBD2. V gave up 2 bases and J gave up 0 bases; unmatched junction bases: 4. CDR1 is LNHDA, CDR2 SQIVND, per germline (reference sequence). This CDR3 has 16 amino acids. CDR3 bases: TGTGCCAGTAGTATATTTAGCGGGATAAGCACAGATACGCAGTATTTT. Amino acid sequence: CASSIFSGISTDTQYF.

This clone has only a few counts. The chain combines TRBV4-1 with TRBJ2-7; TRBD1 might be the D (6 bases). V was cut by 4 bases and J by 0 bases, with 16 bases left in between. The germline CDR1 and CDR2 sequences are MGHRA and YSYEKL. CDR3 length: 16 residues. CDR3: CASSPVLTGSSYEQYF. The DNA for the CDR3 is TGCGCCAGCAGCCCCGTCCTGACAGGAAGCTCCTACGAGCAGTACTTC.

This sequence joins TRBV5-8 and TRBJ2-7; TRBD1 matches at 10 bases. This CDR3 has 16 residues. Trimming cost V 5 bases and J 2 bases; bases outside gene matches: 10. CDR1 and CDR2 (germline): SGHTS, YDEGEE. CDR3 loop: CASRLPGTGAAYEQYF. The CDR3 nucleotides read TGTGCCAGCAGGTTGCCCGGGACAGGGGCGGCCTACGAGCAGTACTTC.